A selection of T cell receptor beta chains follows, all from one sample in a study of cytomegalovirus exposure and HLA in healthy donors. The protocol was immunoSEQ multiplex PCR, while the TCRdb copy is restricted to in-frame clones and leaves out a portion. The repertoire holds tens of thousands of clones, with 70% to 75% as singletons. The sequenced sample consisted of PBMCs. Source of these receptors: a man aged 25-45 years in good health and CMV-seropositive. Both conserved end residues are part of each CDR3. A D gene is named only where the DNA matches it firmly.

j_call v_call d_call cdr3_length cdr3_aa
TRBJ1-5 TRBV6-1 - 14 CASSPQGSNQPQHF
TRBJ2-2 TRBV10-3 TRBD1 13 CAISETGDGELFF
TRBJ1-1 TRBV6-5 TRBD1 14 CASRGTGRNTEAFF
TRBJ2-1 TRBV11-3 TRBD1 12 CASSRQGDEQFF
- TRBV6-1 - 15 CASSEGGPQGYEQYF
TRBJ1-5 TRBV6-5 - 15 CASSYRIGANQPQHF
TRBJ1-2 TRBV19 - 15 CASSIVFGQNYGYTF
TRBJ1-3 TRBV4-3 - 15 CASSQDLILRNTIYF
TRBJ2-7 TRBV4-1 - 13 CASSQVGGGEQYF
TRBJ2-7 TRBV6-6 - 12 CASSYNRDEQYF
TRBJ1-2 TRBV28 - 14 CASSLGLGGYGYTF
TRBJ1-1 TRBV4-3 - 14 CASSQEWRGTEAFF
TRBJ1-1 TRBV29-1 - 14 CSAGGSRLNTEAFF
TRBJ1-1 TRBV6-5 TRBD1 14 CASSLGQGVTEAFF
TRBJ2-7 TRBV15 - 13 CATSRDAAYEQYF
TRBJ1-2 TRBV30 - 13 CAWSVVYRGGYTF
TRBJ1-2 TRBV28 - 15 CASRPTGPVGYGYTF
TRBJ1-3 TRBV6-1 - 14 CASSAGTSGNTIYF
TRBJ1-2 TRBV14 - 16 CASSQAWARGGYGYTF
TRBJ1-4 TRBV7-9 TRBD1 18 CASSFSGTGGISYEKLFF
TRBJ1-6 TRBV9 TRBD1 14 CASSPGTANSPLHF
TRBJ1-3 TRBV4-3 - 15 CASSLGQLSGNTIYF
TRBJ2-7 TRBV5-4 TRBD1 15 CASSSRDRGLYEQYF
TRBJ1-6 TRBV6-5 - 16 CASSYSGTAEKSPLHF